The rows below give T cell receptor beta chains drawn from one sample of a study of T-cell memory formation after mild COVID-19. One entry per CDR3 protein results from TCRdb running MiXCR on the 5' RACE reads. The table includes roughly 130,000 distinct CDR3 sequences, 15% to 20% detected once. Sequenced material: PBMCs or a T cell subset sorted from them (not recorded which). Receptors originate from a man aged 18 to 30 who had mild COVID-19 (a few samples of this study predate the infection). Cell type and time point are not known. CDR3s include the opening cysteine and the closing phenylalanine or tryptophan. Fields, in order: J gene, D gene, clone size, V gene, CDR3 protein, CDR3 DNA. D genes are given only for firm matches. Some rows mark clone size as missing; the rest say once, few, many or name a class of expanded clone.

j_gene: TRBJ2-3
d_gene: TRBD1
abundance: -
v_gene: TRBV12-3/TRBV12-4
CDR3aa: CASSWGQSTDTQYF
CDR3nt: TGTGCCAGCAGTTGGGGACAGAGCACAGATACGCAGTATTTT

j_gene: TRBJ2-3
d_gene: -
abundance: few
v_gene: TRBV9
CDR3aa: CASSPGVTDTQYF
CDR3nt: TGTGCCAGCAGCCCAGGGGTCACAGATACGCAGTATTTT

j_gene: TRBJ2-2
d_gene: TRBD1
abundance: -
v_gene: TRBV5-1
CDR3aa: CASSLTGDTGELFF
CDR3nt: TGCGCCAGCAGCTTGACAGGGGACACCGGGGAGCTGTTTTTT

j_gene: TRBJ2-7
d_gene: TRBD1
abundance: -
v_gene: TRBV9
CDR3aa: CANQKQGAGAYEQYF
CDR3nt: TGTGCCAACCAGAAACAGGGGGCTGGGGCTTACGAGCAGTACTTC

j_gene: TRBJ1-1
d_gene: -
abundance: few
v_gene: TRBV12-3/TRBV12-4
CDR3aa: CASGQPPTEAFF
CDR3nt: TGTGCCAGCGGACAGCCCCCCACTGAAGCTTTCTTT

j_gene: TRBJ2-7
d_gene: -
abundance: -
v_gene: TRBV20-1
CDR3aa: CSAVQGSSSYEQYF
CDR3nt: TGCAGTGCTGTCCAAGGGTCAAGCTCCTACGAGCAGTACTTC

j_gene: TRBJ2-1
d_gene: -
abundance: few
v_gene: TRBV30
CDR3aa: CAWEDTGKFYNEQFF
CDR3nt: TGTGCCTGGGAGGATACAGGGAAGTTTTACAATGAGCAGTTCTTC

j_gene: TRBJ2-5
d_gene: -
abundance: -
v_gene: TRBV7-2
CDR3aa: CASSYTPQETQYF
CDR3nt: TGTGCCAGCAGCTACACTCCTCAAGAGACCCAGTACTTC

j_gene: TRBJ2-7
d_gene: -
abundance: few
v_gene: TRBV28
CDR3aa: CAGWDGTVFYF
CDR3nt: TGTGCCGGGTGGGACGGGACGGTGTTTTACTTC

j_gene: TRBJ2-3
d_gene: TRBD2
abundance: few
v_gene: TRBV5-1
CDR3aa: CASSLILAGGTDTQYF
CDR3nt: TGCGCCAGCAGCTTGATCCTAGCGGGGGGCACAGATACGCAGTATTTT

j_gene: TRBJ2-7
d_gene: -
abundance: -
v_gene: TRBV5-7
CDR3aa: CASRLGWVNEQYF
CDR3nt: TGTGCCAGCCGATTGGGATGGGTTAACGAGCAGTACTTC

j_gene: TRBJ1-4
d_gene: TRBD1
abundance: many
v_gene: TRBV27
CDR3aa: CASSFLGQGALTGEKLFF
CDR3nt: TGTGCCAGCAGTTTCCTGGGACAGGGGGCGCTTACGGGGGAAAAACTGTTTTTT

j_gene: TRBJ2-6
d_gene: TRBD1
abundance: few
v_gene: TRBV11-2
CDR3aa: CASTQGVLISSGANVLTF
CDR3nt: TGTGCCAGCACCCAGGGGGTCCTAATCTCCTCTGGGGCCAACGTCCTGACTTTC

j_gene: TRBJ2-7
d_gene: TRBD2
abundance: few
v_gene: TRBV5-1
CDR3aa: CASRLAETHSYEQYF
CDR3nt: TGCGCCAGTCGACTAGCGGAGACCCACTCCTACGAGCAGTACTTC

j_gene: TRBJ2-3
d_gene: TRBD2
abundance: -
v_gene: TRBV10-3
CDR3aa: CAIRTSGGEDTQYF
CDR3nt: TGTGCCATCAGGACTAGCGGGGGGGAAGATACGCAGTATTTT

j_gene: TRBJ2-6
d_gene: -
abundance: -
v_gene: TRBV2
CDR3aa: CATGQRGANVLTF
CDR3nt: TGTGCCACGGGGCAGCGTGGGGCCAACGTCCTGACTTTC

j_gene: TRBJ1-1
d_gene: -
abundance: few
v_gene: TRBV10-3
CDR3aa: CAISGERREAFF
CDR3nt: TGTGCCATCAGTGGAGAACGGCGTGAAGCTTTCTTT

j_gene: TRBJ2-2
d_gene: -
abundance: few
v_gene: TRBV9
CDR3aa: CASSVAGGRANTGELFF
CDR3nt: TGTGCCAGCAGCGTAGCGGGGGGCAGGGCGAACACCGGGGAGCTGTTTTTT

j_gene: TRBJ2-3
d_gene: -
abundance: -
v_gene: TRBV27
CDR3aa: CASSLRPSDTQYF
CDR3nt: TGTGCCAGCAGTTTAAGGCCGTCAGATACGCAGTATTTT

j_gene: TRBJ2-2
d_gene: -
abundance: few
v_gene: TRBV7-3
CDR3aa: CASSLRARVANTGELFF
CDR3nt: TGTGCCAGCAGCTTAAGGGCGCGGGTCGCGAACACCGGGGAGCTGTTTTTT

j_gene: TRBJ2-3
d_gene: -
abundance: -
v_gene: TRBV9
CDR3aa: CASSVGGPGSDTQYF
CDR3nt: TGTGCCAGCAGCGTAGGGGGACCGGGATCAGATACGCAGTATTTT

j_gene: TRBJ1-1
d_gene: -
abundance: -
v_gene: TRBV7-9
CDR3aa: CASSIGRNTEAFF
CDR3nt: TGTGCCAGCAGCATTGGACGGAACACTGAAGCTTTCTTT

j_gene: TRBJ1-1
d_gene: TRBD1
abundance: few
v_gene: TRBV10-2
CDR3aa: CASISGAGGTEAFF
CDR3nt: TGCGCCAGCATTTCCGGGGCAGGGGGTACTGAAGCTTTCTTT

j_gene: TRBJ1-1
d_gene: -
abundance: many
v_gene: TRBV20-1
CDR3aa: CSAPTGSSTEAFF
CDR3nt: TGCAGTGCCCCAACAGGGTCATCTACTGAAGCTTTCTTT

j_gene: TRBJ2-3
d_gene: -
abundance: many
v_gene: TRBV5-1
CDR3aa: CASSLLLDTQYF
CDR3nt: TGCGCCAGCAGCCTGCTATTGGATACGCAGTATTTT

j_gene: TRBJ2-5
d_gene: -
abundance: -
v_gene: TRBV12-3/TRBV12-4
CDR3aa: CASSLLEGPQETQYF
CDR3nt: TGTGCCAGCAGTCTCCTGGAGGGGCCCCAAGAGACCCAGTACTTC

j_gene: TRBJ1-3
d_gene: -
abundance: -
v_gene: TRBV4-3
CDR3aa: CASSQPTRIGGNTIYF
CDR3nt: TGCGCCAGCAGCCAGCCGACAAGAATAGGGGGAAACACCATATATTTT

j_gene: TRBJ2-5
d_gene: TRBD1
abundance: -
v_gene: TRBV7-9
CDR3aa: CASRHDRVQETQYF
CDR3nt: TGTGCCAGCAGACACGACAGGGTTCAAGAGACCCAGTACTTC

j_gene: TRBJ2-5
d_gene: TRBD2
abundance: few
v_gene: TRBV4-3
CDR3aa: CASSQEVAGGKETQYF
CDR3nt: TGCGCCAGCAGCCAAGAGGTGGCGGGGGGAAAAGAGACCCAGTACTTC

j_gene: TRBJ1-4
d_gene: -
abundance: few
v_gene: TRBV7-8
CDR3aa: CASSLWGGAGNEKLFF
CDR3nt: TGTGCCAGCAGCTTATGGGGTGGCGCGGGTAATGAAAAACTGTTTTTT

j_gene: TRBJ2-1
d_gene: TRBD2
abundance: -
v_gene: TRBV7-8
CDR3aa: CASSLEGVAGNNEQFF
CDR3nt: TGTGCCAGCAGCTTAGAGGGAGTAGCGGGGAACAATGAGCAGTTCTTC

j_gene: TRBJ2-3
d_gene: -
abundance: -
v_gene: TRBV27
CDR3aa: CASSGPLLRSQYF
CDR3nt: TGTGCCAGCAGTGGGCCCCTCCTTAGGTCGCAGTATTTT

j_gene: TRBJ2-6
d_gene: -
abundance: -
v_gene: TRBV28
CDR3aa: CASSLSIFEVLGANVLTF
CDR3nt: TGTGCCAGCAGTTTATCCATCTTCGAGGTCCTCGGGGCCAACGTCCTGACTTTC

j_gene: TRBJ2-7
d_gene: TRBD1
abundance: few
v_gene: TRBV4-1
CDR3aa: CASSHPRDRAHEQYF
CDR3nt: TGCGCCAGCAGCCATCCCCGGGACAGGGCCCACGAGCAGTACTTC

j_gene: TRBJ1-6
d_gene: -
abundance: -
v_gene: TRBV7-2
CDR3aa: CASSLAPGSYSPLHF
CDR3nt: TGTGCCAGCAGCTTAGCGCCAGGCAGCTACTCACCCCTCCACTTT

j_gene: TRBJ2-6
d_gene: -
abundance: few
v_gene: TRBV24-1
CDR3aa: CATSSSRESISGANVLTF
CDR3nt: TGTGCCACCAGTAGTTCGAGGGAATCTATCTCTGGGGCCAACGTCCTGACTTTC

j_gene: TRBJ2-3
d_gene: -
abundance: many
v_gene: TRBV5-4
CDR3aa: CASKSSTDTQYF
CDR3nt: TGTGCCAGCAAATCTTCCACAGATACGCAGTATTTT

j_gene: TRBJ1-5
d_gene: -
abundance: few
v_gene: TRBV28
CDR3aa: CASLLHTGNQPQHF
CDR3nt: TGTGCCAGCCTACTGCACACGGGCAATCAGCCCCAGCATTTT

j_gene: TRBJ2-6
d_gene: -
abundance: few
v_gene: TRBV15
CDR3aa: CATSREAQVTSGANVLTF
CDR3nt: TGTGCCACCAGCAGAGAAGCACAGGTAACCTCTGGGGCCAACGTCCTGACTTTC

j_gene: TRBJ2-5
d_gene: -
abundance: -
v_gene: TRBV5-1
CDR3aa: CASSLAGPKETQYF
CDR3nt: TGCGCCAGCAGCTTGGCGGGGCCCAAAGAGACCCAGTACTTC

j_gene: TRBJ1-5
d_gene: -
abundance: few
v_gene: TRBV10-3
CDR3aa: CAIGGANQPQHF
CDR3nt: TGTGCCATCGGGGGGGCTAATCAGCCCCAGCATTTT